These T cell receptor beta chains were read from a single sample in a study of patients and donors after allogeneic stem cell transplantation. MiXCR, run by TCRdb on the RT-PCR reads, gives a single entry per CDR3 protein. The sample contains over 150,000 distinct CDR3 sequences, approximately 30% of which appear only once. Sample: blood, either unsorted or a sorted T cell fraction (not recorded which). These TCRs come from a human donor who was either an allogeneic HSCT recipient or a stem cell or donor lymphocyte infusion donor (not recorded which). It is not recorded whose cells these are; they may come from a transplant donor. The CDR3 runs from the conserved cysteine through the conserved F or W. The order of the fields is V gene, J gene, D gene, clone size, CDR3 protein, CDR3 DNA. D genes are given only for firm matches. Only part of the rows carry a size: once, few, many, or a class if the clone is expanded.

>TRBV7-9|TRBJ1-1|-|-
CASSLAEAQPAFF
TGTGCCAGCAGCTTAGCGGAAGCCCAGCCGGCTTTCTTT
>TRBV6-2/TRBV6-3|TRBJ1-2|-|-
CASSYGEAGYTF
TGTGCCAGCAGTTACGGGGAGGCTGGCTACACCTTC
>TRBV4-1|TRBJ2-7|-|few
CASSQDPESYEQYF
TGCGCCAGCAGCCAAGATCCCGAGAGCTACGAGCAGTACTTC
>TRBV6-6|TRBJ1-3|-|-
CASRETGSGNTIYF
TGTGCCAGCAGAGAAACAGGGTCTGGAAACACCATATATTTT
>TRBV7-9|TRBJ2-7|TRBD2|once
CASSSRLAWEQYF
TGTGCCAGCAGCTCCCGACTAGCGTGGGAGCAGTACTTC
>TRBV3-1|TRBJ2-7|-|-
CASSQAAEQYF
TGTGCCAGCAGCCAAGCCGCGGAGCAGTACTTC
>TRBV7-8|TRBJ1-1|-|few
CASSLAGQLLNTEAFF
TGTGCCAGCAGCTTAGCGGGGCAGCTACTGAACACTGAAGCTTTCTTT
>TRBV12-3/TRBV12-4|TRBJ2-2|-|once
CASSLSSPGELFF
TGTGCCAGCAGTTTATCCAGCCCCGGGGAGCTGTTTTTT
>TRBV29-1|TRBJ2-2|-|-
CSVAPQAGTGELFF
TGCAGCGTCGCCCCTCAGGCGGGGACCGGGGAGCTGTTTTTT
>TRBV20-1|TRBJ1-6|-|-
CSAGRQLNSPLHF
TGCAGTGCTGGGAGGCAGTTAAATTCACCCCTCCACTTT
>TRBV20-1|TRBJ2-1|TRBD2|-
CSARGLHQGLASYNEQFF
TGCAGTGCTAGAGGCTTACACCAGGGACTAGCGTCCTACAATGAGCAGTTCTTC
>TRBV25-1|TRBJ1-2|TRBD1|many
CASSEYGQGGFGYTF
TGTGCCAGCAGTGAATATGGACAGGGAGGCTTTGGCTACACCTTC
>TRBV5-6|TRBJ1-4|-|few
CASSLSSNEKLFF
TGTGCCAGCAGCTTGAGTTCGAATGAAAAACTGTTTTTT
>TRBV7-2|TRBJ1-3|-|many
CASSFRKKDTIYF
TGTGCCAGCAGCTTCCGGAAGAAGGACACCATATATTTT
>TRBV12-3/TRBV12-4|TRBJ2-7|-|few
CASRGASYEQYF
TGTGCCAGCAGGGGGGCTTCCTACGAGCAGTACTTC
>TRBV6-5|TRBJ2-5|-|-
CASSYSTAAQETQYF
TGTGCCAGCAGTTACTCGACGGCAGCGCAAGAGACCCAGTACTTC
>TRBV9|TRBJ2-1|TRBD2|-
CASSVGTSREQFF
TGTGCCAGCAGCGTAGGGACTAGCCGTGAGCAGTTCTTC